A single sample is the source of the 6 T cell receptor beta chains below, sequenced in a study of control samples from healthy donors and cancer patients. TCRdb's table, derived via immunoSEQ multiplex PCR, lists solely in-frame clones and lacks some. Of over 80,000 clones detected, around 80% appear once; the ten largest clones hold 2% to 2.5%. Material: blood. The receptors here all came from a man in his sixties in good health.

The chain carries TRBV7-2 and TRBJ2-7; perhaps TRBD2 as D (5 bases). Germline V gene sequence: CDR1 SGHTA, CDR2 FQGNSA. This CDR3 is 12 amino acids long. V was pared by 5 bases and J by 4 bases, with 9 bases between. CDR3 protein: CASSNGGYEQYF. DNA of the CDR3: TGTGCCAGCAGCAACGGCGGGTACGAGCAGTACTTC.

The rearrangement links TRBV19 to TRBJ2-3; D is possibly TRBD2 (7 bases). Germline CDR1 is LNHDA and CDR2 is SQIVND (reference sequence). Trimming cost V 7 bases and J 4 bases, with 18 bases left between them. The CDR3 sequence is 15 residues long. CDR3 coding DNA: TGTGCCAGTATCGCGGGGGCCCGGTTTGCAGATACGCAGTATTTT. As protein: CASIAGARFADTQYF.

V and J are TRBV7-8 and TRBJ2-5, with 12 bases fitting TRBD2. The CDR3 loop spans 16 amino acids. V was clipped by 5 bases and J by 4 bases; unmatched bases: 8. Germline-derived CDR1 and CDR2 are SGHVS and FQNEAQ. The CDR3: CASSPSSGGGGETQYF. CDR3 DNA: TGTGCCAGCAGCCCTTCTAGCGGGGGGGGTGGAGAGACCCAGTACTTC.

This chain uses TRBV19 with TRBJ2-1; 9 bases map to TRBD1. Germline V gives CDR1 LNHDA, CDR2 SQIVND (reference sequence). CDR3 length: 15 amino acids. The V gene end was trimmed by 3 bases and the J gene end by 10 bases; junction bases not matched to a gene: 10. The CDR3 region is CASSIGTGSLGEQFF. CDR3 bases: TGTGCCAGTAGTATTGGGACAGGGAGTCTAGGCGAGCAGTTCTTC.

The chain is built from TRBV7-9 and TRBJ2-7; D may correspond to TRBD1 or TRBD2 (5 bases each). There are 14 residues in the CDR3. Germline values: CDR1 SEHNR, CDR2 FQNEAQ (reference sequence). Trimming left V 5 bases short and J 4 bases short, with 15 bases between. The CDR3 is CASSLSPEGYEQYF. The CDR3 DNA follows: TGTGCCAGCAGCCTTAGCCCCGAGGGGTACGAGCAGTACTTC.

V gene TRBV2 combines with J gene TRBJ2-5; D may be TRBD2 (6 bases). The CDR3 is 13 residues long. Germline V gene sequence: CDR1 SNHLY, CDR2 FYNNEI. V lost 7 bases, J lost 5 bases, and 14 bases lay in between. The CDR3 DNA follows: TGTGCCAGCACCCGGGCGGGGCTCGAGACCCAGTACTTC. Translating gives CASTRAGLETQYF.